The rows below give T cell receptor beta chains drawn from one sample of a study of monozygotic twins with inflammatory bowel disease. Following a re-call of the 5' RACE reads, TCRdb has one entry per CDR3 protein and lacks DNA. This table holds about 210,000 distinct CDR3 sequences. Specimen: blood. The origin of the receptors is a human donor with ulcerative colitis or Crohn's disease, or a healthy co-twin of an affected twin (not recorded which). The CDR3 runs from the conserved cysteine through the conserved F or W.

j_call v_call cdr3_aa
TRBJ1-6 TRBV12-3/TRBV12-4 CASSARLWSTPLHF
TRBJ1-4 TRBV12-3/TRBV12-4 CASSRTGSNEKLFF
TRBJ2-3 TRBV5-1 CASSRWTGGTDTQYF
TRBJ2-7 TRBV9 CASSEGVDPPYEQYF
TRBJ2-7 TRBV27 CASSPLGQADEQYF
TRBJ2-7 TRBV7-6 CASSYAAGGSFYEQYF
TRBJ2-7 TRBV5-1 CASSLVTGYTYEQYF
TRBJ1-4 TRBV29-1 CSVEASGVEKLFF
TRBJ2-3 TRBV19 CASSIGAGGPLTDTQYF
TRBJ2-1 TRBV7-9 CASSPGLPYRLQFF
TRBJ2-5 TRBV20-1 CSARDLGLWDRVVTQYF
TRBJ1-2 TRBV20-1 CSARTGKNYGYTF
TRBJ1-5 TRBV4-1 CASSQERTASNQPQHF
TRBJ2-1 TRBV4-1 CASSQGRDSFNEQFF
TRBJ1-1 TRBV5-1 CASSSRQSTEAFF
TRBJ2-1 TRBV7-2 CASSSYPGNEQFF
TRBJ1-6 TRBV6-5 CASSYGDIEGSPLHF
TRBJ1-5 TRBV10-2 CASSDRTGQNQPQHF
TRBJ2-7 TRBV7-6 CASSLGWPGEQYF
TRBJ1-5 TRBV7-9 CASSLDRGEPQHF
TRBJ2-7 TRBV20-1 CSVGQGYEQYF
TRBJ2-4 TRBV20-1 CSARGQGLDIQYF
TRBJ2-3 TRBV19 CASREQSPDTQYF
TRBJ2-5 TRBV7-9 CASSRGRGQETQYF
TRBJ2-3 TRBV7-2 CASSSSFRGGALDTQYF
TRBJ1-5 TRBV7-9 CASSLGLGFGQPQHF
TRBJ2-3 TRBV25-1 CASSRRGAGTDTQYF
TRBJ1-2 TRBV5-1 CASSWGQGVYGYTF
TRBJ1-1 TRBV7-6 CASSLVRGDTEAFF
TRBJ1-3 TRBV12-3/TRBV12-4 CASGRTSGNTIYF
TRBJ1-1 TRBV29-1 CSVEDTRVKNTEAFF
TRBJ1-1 TRBV7-2 CASSLDPDFNTEAFF
TRBJ1-5 TRBV7-2 CASSPGYGNQPQHF
TRBJ2-7 TRBV20-1 CSASTSLSSYEQYF
TRBJ1-1 TRBV29-1 CSVEDGYRREAFF